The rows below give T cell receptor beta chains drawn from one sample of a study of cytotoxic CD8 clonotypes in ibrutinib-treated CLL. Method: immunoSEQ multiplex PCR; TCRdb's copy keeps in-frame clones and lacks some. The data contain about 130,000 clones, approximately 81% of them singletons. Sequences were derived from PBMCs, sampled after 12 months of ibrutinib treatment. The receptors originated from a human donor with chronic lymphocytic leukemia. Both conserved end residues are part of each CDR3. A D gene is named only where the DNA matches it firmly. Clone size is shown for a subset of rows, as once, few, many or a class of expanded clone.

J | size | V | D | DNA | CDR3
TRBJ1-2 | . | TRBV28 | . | TGTGCCAGCAGTTTGCCAGGGTATGGCTACACCTTC | CASSLPGYGYTF
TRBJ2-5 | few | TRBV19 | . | TGTGCCAGTAGCAACCTTCAAGAGACCCAGTACTTC | CASSNLQETQYF
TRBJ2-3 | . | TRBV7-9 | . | TGTGCCAGCAGCCCGGGGACTGCTCCTGGAGGGTATTTT | CASSPGTAPGGYF
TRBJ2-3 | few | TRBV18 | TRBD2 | TGTGCCAGCTCACCCGCCACTAGCGGTCCTAGCACAGATACGCAGTATTTT | CASSPATSGPSTDTQYF
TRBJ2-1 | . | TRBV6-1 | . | TGTGCCAGCGTCCAGACAGGAGACAATGAGCAGTTCTTC | CASVQTGDNEQFF
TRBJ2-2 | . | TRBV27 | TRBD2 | TGTGCCAGCAGTCCCCGGGGGGGACTAGCGGGGCTGAACACCGGGGAGCTGTTTTTT | CASSPRGGLAGLNTGELFF
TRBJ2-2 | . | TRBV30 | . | TGTGCCTGGACCTTGGGGGGATACACCGGGGAGCTGTTTTTT | CAWTLGGYTGELFF
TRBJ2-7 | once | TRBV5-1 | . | TGCGCCAGCAGCTTGTGGGCTCTCTGGACCTACGAGCAGTACTTC | CASSLWALWTYEQYF
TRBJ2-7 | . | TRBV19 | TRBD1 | TGTGCCAGTAGCGAGACAGGGGCCTACGAGCAGTACTTC | CASSETGAYEQYF
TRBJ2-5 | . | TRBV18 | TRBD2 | TGTGCCAGCTCACTCGCCCTAGCGGGAGGGGAGACCCAGTACTTC | CASSLALAGGETQYF
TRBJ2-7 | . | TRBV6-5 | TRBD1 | TGTGCCAGCAGTTACTCTGGACAGGGGGCCTACGAGCAGTACTTC | CASSYSGQGAYEQYF
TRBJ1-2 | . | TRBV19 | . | TGTGCCAGTAGTAACCTAGACTATGGCTACACCTTC | CASSNLDYGYTF
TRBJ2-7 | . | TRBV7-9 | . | TGTGCCAGCAGCTTAGTCATCTTCGGAGGGGCCCACGAGCAGTACTTC | CASSLVIFGGAHEQYF
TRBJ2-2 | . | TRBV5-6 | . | TGTGCCAGCAGCTTAGGAGATTTTGTTCAGGGGACCGGGGAGCTGTTTTTT | CASSLGDFVQGTGELFF
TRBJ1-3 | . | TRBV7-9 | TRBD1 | TGTGCCAGCAGCTCATACCGGGACAGGGGGCGGAACACCATATATTTT | CASSSYRDRGRNTIYF
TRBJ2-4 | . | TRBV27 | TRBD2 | TGTGCCAGCAGAATAGCGGGAGGAGACAAAAACATTCAGTACTTC | CASRIAGGDKNIQYF
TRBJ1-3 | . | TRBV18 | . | TGTGCCAGCTCACAACAGGACAGCTCTGGAAACACCATATATTTT | CASSQQDSSGNTIYF
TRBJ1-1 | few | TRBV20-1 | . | TGCAGTATTACCCTCAGGGCTGAAGCTTTCTTT | CSITLRAEAFF
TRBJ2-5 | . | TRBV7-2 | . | TGTGCCAGCAGCTTAGCCTCTAGCGTTCAAGAGACCCAGTACTTC | CASSLASSVQETQYF